This is a list of T cell receptor beta chains from one sample in a study of cytomegalovirus exposure and HLA in healthy donors. The table came from immunoSEQ multiplex PCR; TCRdb's copy has only in-frame clones and leaves some out. The sample has around 170,000 clones, around 80% seen once; the top ten hold 1%. Input material: PBMCs. These receptors originate from a woman between 45 and 60 years old in good health and CMV-seropositive. Both conserved end residues are part of each CDR3. D genes are given only for firm matches. The listing skips clone size in some rows; elsewhere it reads once, few, many or a size class.

clone size	V gene	J gene	D gene	CDR3 protein	CDR3 DNA
NA	TRBV9	TRBJ2-7	TRBD1	CASSVGGQTFYEQYF	TGTGCCAGCAGCGTAGGGGGACAGACATTCTACGAGCAGTACTTC
NA	TRBV25-1	TRBJ2-5	NA	CASSEYVTTQYF	TGTGCCAGCAGTGAATATGTAACTACCCAGTACTTC
few	TRBV7-2	TRBJ2-7	NA	CASSTPQGLTYEQYF	TGTGCCAGCAGCACCCCCCAGGGGCTAACCTACGAGCAGTACTTC
once	TRBV5-4	TRBJ2-1	TRBD2	CASSGTSGRPNEQFF	TGTGCCAGCAGCGGGACTAGCGGGAGACCCAATGAGCAGTTCTTC
once	TRBV7-2	TRBJ2-7	TRBD1	CASSSDRGYEQYF	TGTGCCAGCAGCTCCGACAGGGGATACGAGCAGTACTTC
NA	TRBV7-6	TRBJ1-1	NA	CASSLALGARGYTEAFF	TGTGCCAGCAGCTTAGCGCTGGGGGCGCGGGGGTACACTGAAGCTTTCTTT
NA	TRBV19	TRBJ2-7	TRBD2	CASSSQPGLAGDEQYF	TGTGCCAGTAGTAGCCAACCGGGACTAGCGGGAGACGAGCAGTACTTC
NA	TRBV6-6	TRBJ2-7	TRBD1	CASSDQTGSSYEQYF	TGTGCCAGCAGTGACCAGACAGGGAGCTCCTACGAGCAGTACTTC
NA	TRBV15	TRBJ2-5	TRBD1	CATSTRQGRETQYF	TGTGCCACCAGCACCCGACAGGGGAGAGAGACCCAGTACTTC
once	TRBV13	TRBJ1-1	TRBD1	CASKRTRQGAKMNTEAFF	TGTGCCAGCAAACGGACACGACAGGGGGCGAAAATGAACACTGAAGCTTTCTTT
NA	TRBV27	TRBJ2-7	TRBD2	CASSLGQGEGEQYF	TGTGCCAGCAGTTTAGGTCAAGGGGAGGGCGAGCAGTACTTC
once	TRBV2	TRBJ2-2	TRBD1	CASSPGQGGGELFF	TGTGCCAGCAGTCCGGGACAGGGCGGCGGGGAGCTGTTTTTT
NA	TRBV28	TRBJ1-5	TRBD1	CASRTGIPWQPQHF	TGTGCCAGCCGGACAGGGATCCCTTGGCAGCCCCAGCATTTT
NA	TRBV7-2	TRBJ1-6	NA	CASSLGLYRENSPLHF	TGTGCCAGCAGCTTAGGGTTATACAGGGAAAATTCACCCCTCCACTTT
once	TRBV14	TRBJ1-2	NA	CASSQDPGGSPYGYTF	TGTGCCAGCAGCCAAGACCCCGGAGGGTCTCCCTATGGCTACACCTTC
NA	TRBV7-3	TRBJ2-3	NA	CASSLWLTDTQYF	TGTGCCAGCAGCTTATGGCTCACAGATACGCAGTATTTT
NA	TRBV28	TRBJ1-5	NA	CASSWAPRNPQPQHF	TGTGCCAGCAGTTGGGCCCCCCGAAACCCGCAGCCCCAGCATTTT
NA	TRBV7-6	TRBJ1-2	TRBD1	CASSLTPGQQNYGYTF	TGTGCCAGCAGCTTAACTCCGGGACAGCAGAACTATGGCTACACCTTC
NA	TRBV28	TRBJ2-7	TRBD1	CASSLIGQGAYEQYF	TGTGCCAGCAGTTTAATCGGACAGGGGGCCTACGAGCAGTACTTC
NA	TRBV7-2	TRBJ1-2	NA	CASSFKNPPPRGYGYTF	TGTGCCAGCAGCTTCAAAAACCCCCCCCCTAGAGGATATGGCTACACCTTC
NA	TRBV7-2	TRBJ1-2	NA	CASSLETGNNGYTF	TGTGCCAGCAGCTTAGAAACAGGGAACAATGGCTACACCTTC
NA	TRBV7-9	TRBJ1-2	NA	CASSTGTKSYGYTF	TGTGCCAGCAGCACCGGGACAAAATCGTATGGCTACACCTTC
NA	TRBV10-3	TRBJ1-2	TRBD1	CAISEQGHYGYTF	TGTGCCATCAGCGAACAGGGGCACTATGGCTACACCTTC
NA	TRBV7-8	TRBJ2-3	TRBD1	CASSKDRGTDTQYF	TGTGCCAGCAGTAAGGACAGGGGAACAGATACGCAGTATTTT
NA	TRBV10-3	TRBJ2-1	NA	CAISETGLPGNEQFF	TGTGCCATCAGTGAAACAGGTCTCCCAGGGAATGAGCAGTTCTTC
once	TRBV27	TRBJ1-1	NA	CASKWGQNTEAFF	TGTGCCAGCAAATGGGGGCAGAACACTGAAGCTTTCTTT
NA	TRBV5-6	TRBJ1-2	TRBD1	CASSSTGTGNGTF	TGTGCCAGCAGCTCAACCGGGACAGGGAATGGGACCTTC
NA	TRBV5-1	TRBJ2-7	NA	CASSSRGSYEQYF	TGCGCCAGCAGCTCCAGGGGCTCCTACGAGCAGTACTTC
NA	TRBV19	TRBJ2-4	NA	CASSMPGVDIQYF	TGTGCCAGTAGTATGCCCGGGGTGGACATTCAGTACTTC